This T cell receptor (beta chain) was profiled in a study of cytomegalovirus exposure and HLA in healthy donors. PCR amplification relied on 60 Vbeta primers (plus 13 Jbeta primers). Clones were read by immunoSEQ multiplex PCR, and TCRdb kept only the in-frame ones, dropping some. The data contain 120,000 to 150,000 clones, around 9.6% of them singletons. In the case of this clone: Other DNA variants within this sample encode the same CDR3.

V dropped 7 bases and J dropped 0; count of bases not matched to a gene: 17. The length of the CDR3 is 19 residues. CDR1 and CDR2 (germline): MDHEN, SYDVKM. The chain employs TRBV28 and TRBJ2-3; 9 nucleotides match TRBD1. The specimen was PBMCs. This TCR came from a male donor in good health and CMV-seronegative. CDR3 sequence (DNA): TGTGCCAGCACCTCGGCGGGACAGGGAGGATGGGTAAGCACAGATACGCAGTATTTT. This sequence encodes CASTSAGQGGWVSTDTQYF.